This entry is about one T cell receptor (beta chain). This sample stems from a study of control samples from healthy donors and cancer patients. Method: immunoSEQ multiplex PCR; TCRdb's copy keeps in-frame clones and lacks some. The sample shows 95,000 to 150,000 clones, about 86% of them seen only once. The CDR3 has 14 residues. The germline V gene has CDR1 MNHNS and CDR2 SASEGT. V shed 2 bases and J shed 0 bases, with 7 bases lying between them. Sequencing was done on a sample of blood. V is TRBV6-1 and J is TRBJ1-1; D gene ambiguous. The clonotype originates from a young man in good health. As DNA, the CDR3 is TGTGCCAGCAGTGAAAGGGTGGTGAACACTGAAGCTTTCTTT. This encodes CASSERVVNTEAFF.